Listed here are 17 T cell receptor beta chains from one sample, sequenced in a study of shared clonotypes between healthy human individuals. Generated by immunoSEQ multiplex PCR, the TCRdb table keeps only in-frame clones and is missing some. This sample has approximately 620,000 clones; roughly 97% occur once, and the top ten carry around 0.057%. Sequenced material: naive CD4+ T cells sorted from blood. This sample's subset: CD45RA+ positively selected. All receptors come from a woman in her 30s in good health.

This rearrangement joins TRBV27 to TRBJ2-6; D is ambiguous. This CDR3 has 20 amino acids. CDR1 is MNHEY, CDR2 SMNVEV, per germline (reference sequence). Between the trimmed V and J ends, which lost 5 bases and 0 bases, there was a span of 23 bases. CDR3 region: CASSPTPGRMFSSGANVLTF. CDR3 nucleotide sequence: TGTGCCAGCAGTCCCACCCCCGGCCGGATGTTCAGCTCTGGGGCCAACGTCCTGACTTTC.

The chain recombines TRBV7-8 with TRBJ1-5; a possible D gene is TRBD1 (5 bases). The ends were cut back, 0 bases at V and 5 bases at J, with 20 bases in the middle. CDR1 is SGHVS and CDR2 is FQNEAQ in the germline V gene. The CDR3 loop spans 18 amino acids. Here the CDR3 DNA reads TGTGCCAGCAGCTTAGCATCGGGCGTGCCCCTGGGGCATCAGCCCCAGCATTTT. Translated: CASSLASGVPLGHQPQHF.

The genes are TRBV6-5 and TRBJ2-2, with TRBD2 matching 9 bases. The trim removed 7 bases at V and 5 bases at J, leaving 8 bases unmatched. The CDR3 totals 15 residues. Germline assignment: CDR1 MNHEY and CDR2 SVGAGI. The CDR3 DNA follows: TGTGCCAGCATGATTAGCGGGAGATTAACCGGGGAGCTGTTTTTT. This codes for CASMISGRLTGELFF.

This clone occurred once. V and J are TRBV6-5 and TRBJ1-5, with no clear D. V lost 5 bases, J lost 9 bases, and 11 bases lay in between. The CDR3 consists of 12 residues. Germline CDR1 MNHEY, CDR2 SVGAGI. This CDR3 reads CASSAVGGPQHF. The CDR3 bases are TGTGCCAGCAGTGCCGTTGGAGGGCCCCAGCATTTT.

The CDR3 sequence: CASSYGVATNEKLFF. The DNA of the CDR3 is TGTGCCAGCAGTTACGGGGTCGCAACTAATGAAAAACTGTTTTTT. The chain carries TRBV6-5 and TRBJ1-4; D remains ambiguous. The CDR3 length is 15 residues. In germline, CDR1 is MNHEY, CDR2 SVGAGI. V lost 2 bases to trimming and J lost 0 bases, with 7 bases between them.

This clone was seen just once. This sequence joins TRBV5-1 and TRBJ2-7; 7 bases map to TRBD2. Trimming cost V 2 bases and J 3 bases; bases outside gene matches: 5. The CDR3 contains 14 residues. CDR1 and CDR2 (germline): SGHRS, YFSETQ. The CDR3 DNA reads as TGCGCCAGCAGCTTAAATTCGGGGGGCTACGAGCAGTACTTC. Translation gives CASSLNSGGYEQYF. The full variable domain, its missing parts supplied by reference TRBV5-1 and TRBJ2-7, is KAGVTQTPRYLIKTRGQQVTLSCSPISGHRSVSWYQQTPGQGLQFLFEYFSETQRNKGNFPGRFSGRQFSNSRSEMNVSTLELGDSALYLCASSLNSGGYEQYFGPGTRLTVT.

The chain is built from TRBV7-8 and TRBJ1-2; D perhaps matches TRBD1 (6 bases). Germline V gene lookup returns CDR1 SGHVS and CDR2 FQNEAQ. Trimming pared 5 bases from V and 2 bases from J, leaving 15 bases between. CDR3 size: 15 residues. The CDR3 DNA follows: TGTGCCAGCAGCCCGACAAGGGACACGAACTATGGCTACACCTTC. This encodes CASSPTRDTNYGYTF.

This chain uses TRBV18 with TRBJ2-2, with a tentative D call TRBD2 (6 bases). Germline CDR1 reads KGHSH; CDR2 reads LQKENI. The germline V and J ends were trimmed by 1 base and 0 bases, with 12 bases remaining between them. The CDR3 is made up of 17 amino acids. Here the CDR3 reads CASSPRVTGANTGELFF. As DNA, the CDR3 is TGTGCCAGCTCACCACGGGTCACGGGAGCGAACACCGGGGAGCTGTTTTTT.

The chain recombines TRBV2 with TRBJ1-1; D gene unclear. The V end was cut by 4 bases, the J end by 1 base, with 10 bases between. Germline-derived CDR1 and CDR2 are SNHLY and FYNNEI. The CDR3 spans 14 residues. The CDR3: CASSVEQTNTEAFF. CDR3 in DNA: TGTGCCAGCAGTGTAGAACAGACGAACACTGAAGCTTTCTTT.

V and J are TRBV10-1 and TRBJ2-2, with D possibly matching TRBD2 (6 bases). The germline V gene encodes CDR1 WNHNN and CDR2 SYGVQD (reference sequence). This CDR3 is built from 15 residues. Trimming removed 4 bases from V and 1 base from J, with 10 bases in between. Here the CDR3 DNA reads TGCGCCAGCAGTGGGGCTAGCGAGAACACCGGGGAGCTGTTTTTT. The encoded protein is CASSGASENTGELFF.

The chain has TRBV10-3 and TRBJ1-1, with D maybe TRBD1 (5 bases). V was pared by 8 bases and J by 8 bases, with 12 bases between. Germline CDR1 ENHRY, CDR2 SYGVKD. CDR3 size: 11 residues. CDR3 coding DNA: TGTGCCATCTCAGAGGGGAGGGAAGCTTTCTTT. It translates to CAISEGREAFF.

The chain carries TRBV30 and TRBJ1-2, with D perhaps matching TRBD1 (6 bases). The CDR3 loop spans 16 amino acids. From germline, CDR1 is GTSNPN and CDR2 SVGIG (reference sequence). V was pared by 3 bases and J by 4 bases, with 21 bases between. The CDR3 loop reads CAWSPLSRWGLYGYTF. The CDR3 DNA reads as TGTGCCTGGAGCCCGTTATCGAGGTGGGGGCTCTATGGCTACACCTTC. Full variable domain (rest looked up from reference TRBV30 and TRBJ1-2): SQTIHQWPATLVQPVGSPLSLECTVEGTSNPNLYWYRQAAGRGLQLLFYSVGIGQISSEVPQNLSASRPQDRQFILSSKKLLLSDSGFYLCAWSPLSRWGLYGYTFGSGTRLTVV.

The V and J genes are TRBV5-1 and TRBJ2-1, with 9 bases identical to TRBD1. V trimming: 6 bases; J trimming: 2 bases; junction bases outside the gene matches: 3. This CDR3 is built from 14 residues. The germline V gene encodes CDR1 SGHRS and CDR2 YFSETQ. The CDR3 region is CASMGQGPYNEQFF. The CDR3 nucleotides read TGCGCCAGCATGGGACAGGGTCCCTACAATGAGCAGTTCTTC. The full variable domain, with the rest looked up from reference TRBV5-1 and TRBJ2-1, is KAGVTQTPRYLIKTRGQQVTLSCSPISGHRSVSWYQQTPGQGLQFLFEYFSETQRNKGNFPGRFSGRQFSNSRSEMNVSTLELGDSALYLCASMGQGPYNEQFFGPGTRLTVL.

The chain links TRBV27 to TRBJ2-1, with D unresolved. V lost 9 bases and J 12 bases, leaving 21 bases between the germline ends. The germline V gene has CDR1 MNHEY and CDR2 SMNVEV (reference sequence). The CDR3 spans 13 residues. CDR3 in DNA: TGTGCCAGAGGCCCCCGGAAGGGCCGTCGGCAGTTCTTC. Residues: CARGPRKGRRQFF.

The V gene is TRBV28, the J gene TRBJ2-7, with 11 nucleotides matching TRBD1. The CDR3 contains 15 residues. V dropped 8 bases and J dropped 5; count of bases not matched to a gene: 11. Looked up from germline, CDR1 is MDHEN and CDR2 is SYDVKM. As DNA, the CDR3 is TGTGCCAGCTTACCATGGGGACAGGGGGGGGACGAGCAGTACTTC. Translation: CASLPWGQGGDEQYF. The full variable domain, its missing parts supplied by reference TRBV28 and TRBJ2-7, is DVKVTQSSRYLVKRTGEKVFLECVQDMDHENMFWYRQDPGLGLRLIYFSYDVKMKEKGDIPEGYSVSREKKERFSLILESASTNQTSMYLCASLPWGQGGDEQYFGPGTRLTVT.

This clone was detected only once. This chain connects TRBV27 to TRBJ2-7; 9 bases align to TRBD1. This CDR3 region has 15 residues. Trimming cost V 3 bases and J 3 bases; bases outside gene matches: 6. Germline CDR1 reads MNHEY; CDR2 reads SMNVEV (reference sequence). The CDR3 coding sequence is TGTGCCAGCAGTTTCTCTAGGACAGGGGTCTACGAGCAGTACTTC. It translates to CASSFSRTGVYEQYF.

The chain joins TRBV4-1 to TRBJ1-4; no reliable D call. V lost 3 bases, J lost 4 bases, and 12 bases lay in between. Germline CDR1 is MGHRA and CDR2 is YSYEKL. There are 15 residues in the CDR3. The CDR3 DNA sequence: TGCGCCAGCAGCCACCCCAGGATGATTAATGAAAAACTGTTTTTT. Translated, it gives CASSHPRMINEKLFF.